This TCR beta chain was identified during a study of OX40 agonist ivuxolimab in advanced cancers. Overall study context: A partial response was reached by three patients: one with hepatocellular carcinoma and two with cutaneous melanoma.

Profiled with immunoSEQ multiplex PCR; TCRdb holds only in-frame clones, not every one. The sample contains about 18,000 clones, 80% to 90% of which appear only once. For this clone: Its antigen remains unknown.

Notes on the study in general: By week 6 at 0.1 to 3.0 mg/kg, blood CD4+ and CD8+ T cells had expanded clonally.

Germline lookup yields CDR1 SGHAT and CDR2 FQNNGV. V lost 2 bases, J lost 2 bases, and 10 bases lay in between. The CDR3 is 14 amino acids. The sample in question was CD4+ or CD8+ T cells sorted from blood, obtained in a trial of the OX40 agonist ivuxolimab. This TCR derives from an adult with an advanced solid tumor such as melanoma, head and neck, liver or kidney cancer. J is TRBJ2-7 and V is TRBV11-2; D ambiguous. This CDR3 reads CASSLLLGTYEQYF. CDR3 nucleotides: TGTGCCAGCAGCTTACTCCTAGGAACCTACGAGCAGTACTTC.